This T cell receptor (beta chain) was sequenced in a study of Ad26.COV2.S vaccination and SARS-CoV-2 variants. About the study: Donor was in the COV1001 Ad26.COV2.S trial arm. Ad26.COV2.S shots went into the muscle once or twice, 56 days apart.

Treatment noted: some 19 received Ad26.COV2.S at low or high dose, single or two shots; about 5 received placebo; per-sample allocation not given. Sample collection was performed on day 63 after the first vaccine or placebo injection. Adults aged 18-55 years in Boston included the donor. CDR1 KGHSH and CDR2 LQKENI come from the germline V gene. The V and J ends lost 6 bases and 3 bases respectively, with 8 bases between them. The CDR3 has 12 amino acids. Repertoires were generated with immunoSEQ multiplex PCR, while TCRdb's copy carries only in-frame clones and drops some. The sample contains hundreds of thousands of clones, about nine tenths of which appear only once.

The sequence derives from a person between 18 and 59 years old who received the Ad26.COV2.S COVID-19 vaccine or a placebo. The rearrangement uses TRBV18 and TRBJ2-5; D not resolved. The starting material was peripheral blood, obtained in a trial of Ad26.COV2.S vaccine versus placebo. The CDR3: CASSASEETQYF. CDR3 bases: TGTGCCAGCTCCGCGTCTGAAGAGACCCAGTACTTC.